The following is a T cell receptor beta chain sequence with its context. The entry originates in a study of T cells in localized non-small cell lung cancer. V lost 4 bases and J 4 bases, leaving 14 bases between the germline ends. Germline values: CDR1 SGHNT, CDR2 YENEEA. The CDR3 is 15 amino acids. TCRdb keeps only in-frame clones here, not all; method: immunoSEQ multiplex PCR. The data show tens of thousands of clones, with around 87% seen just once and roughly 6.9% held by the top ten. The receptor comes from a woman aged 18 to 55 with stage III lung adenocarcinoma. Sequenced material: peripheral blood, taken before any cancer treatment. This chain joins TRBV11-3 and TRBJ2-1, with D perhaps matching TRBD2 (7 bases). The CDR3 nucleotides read TGTGCCAGCAGCTCAACGGGGGGCCGGTACAATGAGCAGTTCTTC. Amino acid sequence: CASSSTGGRYNEQFF.